The 4 T cell receptor beta chains given below trace back to one sample, sequenced in a study of T cell responses to AZD1222 COVID-19 vaccine. Here immunoSEQ multiplex PCR was the method, and the copy in TCRdb shows in-frame clones only, minus some. The data show roughly 56,000 clones, 70% to 90% seen once. The source was peripheral blood, collected on day 0 of AZD1222 vaccination. The receptors stem from an adult in good health.

The chain is built from TRBV4-1 and TRBJ2-2; the match to TRBD2 covers 10 bases. V lost 2 bases to trimming and J lost 10 bases; unmatched junction nucleotides: 7. Germline CDR1 and CDR2: MGHRA and YSYEKL. The CDR3 spans 15 residues. CDR3 in amino acids: CASSQIGTSVKELFF. CDR3 in DNA: TGCGCCAGCAGCCAAATCGGGACTAGCGTTAAGGAGCTGTTTTTT.

By its share, this clone is medium-sized. V gene TRBV5-8 combines with J gene TRBJ2-2, with D possibly being TRBD1 or TRBD2 (6 bases each). Germline CDR1 is SGHTS and CDR2 is YDEGEE. The CDR3 is 16 amino acids. V lost 3 bases to trimming and J lost 3 bases, with 15 bases between them. The CDR3, as DNA: TGTGCCAGCAGCTCCCTGGGGGGCAGGGACACCGGGGAGCTGTTTTTT. It codes for CASSSLGGRDTGELFF.

This rearrangement joins TRBV28 to TRBJ1-1, with D uncertain. The CDR3 extends over 14 amino acids. Germline V gene lookup returns CDR1 MDHEN and CDR2 SYDVKM. Trimming removed 5 bases from V and 1 base from J, with 11 bases in between. CDR3 protein: CASSPRRENTEAFF. CDR3 nucleotides: TGTGCCAGCAGTCCCCGCCGGGAGAACACTGAAGCTTTCTTT.

The V gene is TRBV12-3 or TRBV12-4, the J gene TRBJ1-1; D remains unclear. This CDR3 spans 13 amino acids. The ends were cut back, 6 bases at V and 5 bases at J, with 13 bases in the middle. CDR3 bases: TGTGCCAGCAGCTTACGAGGGTGGACTGAAGCTTTCTTT. Protein sequence: CASSLRGWTEAFF.